This paragraph reports one TCR beta chain. Antigen: not known. Profiling relied on immunoSEQ multiplex PCR, and the TCRdb table lists in-frame clones only, not all of them. This table has about 50,000 clones, about 70% appearing once. This record belongs to a study of vaccination effects on CD4 cells after COVID-19. Cells that had been cultured for ten to eleven days were the source of isolated CD4+ T cells. The infection with SARS-CoV-2 (confirmed by PCR) occurred in this person between March and December 2020. Vaccination of participants consisted of two doses of either the BNT162b2 or mRNA-1273 vaccine. CDR3 size: 13 residues. Germline V lookup: CDR1 SGDLS, CDR2 YYNGEE. V gave up 2 bases and J gave up 1 base, with 6 bases separating them.

The chain is built from TRBV9 and TRBJ2-5; D is uncertain. This receptor was identified in a human donor who had a prior SARS-CoV-2 infection. This specimen consisted of CD4+ T cells from PBMCs cultured without peptide, obtained after COVID-19 vaccination. CDR3 DNA: TGTGCCAGCAGCGTGTTACCCCAAGAGACCCAGTACTTC. Protein: CASSVLPQETQYF.